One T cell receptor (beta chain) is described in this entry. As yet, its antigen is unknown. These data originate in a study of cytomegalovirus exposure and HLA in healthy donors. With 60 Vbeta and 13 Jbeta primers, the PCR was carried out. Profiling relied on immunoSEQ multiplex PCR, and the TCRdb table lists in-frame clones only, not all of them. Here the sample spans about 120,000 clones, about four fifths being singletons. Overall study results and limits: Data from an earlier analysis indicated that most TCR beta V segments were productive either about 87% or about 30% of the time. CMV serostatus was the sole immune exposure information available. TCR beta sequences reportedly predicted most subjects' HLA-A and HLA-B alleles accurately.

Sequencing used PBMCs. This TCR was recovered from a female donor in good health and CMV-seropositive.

CDR3 in amino acids: CASRPSSGELFF. DNA of the CDR3: TGTGCCAGCAGGCCCAGTTCCGGGGAGCTGTTTTTT. The chain links TRBV28 to TRBJ2-2; D gene ambiguous. Between the trimmed V and J ends, which lost 6 bases and 6 bases, there was a span of 8 bases. CDR3 size: 12 residues. The germline V gene encodes CDR1 MDHEN and CDR2 SYDVKM.